One and the same sample provided the 14 T cell receptor beta chains below, sequenced in a study of graft-versus-host responses after intestinal transplantation. Some clones are missing from TCRdb's copy, which holds only in-frame ones; the method was immunoSEQ multiplex PCR. The sample holds roughly 40,000 clones, approximately 95% seen once. Source: PBMCs, taken less than 750 days after intestinal transplantation. Every receptor here comes from a human patient who received an intestinal transplant, so some T cells may come from the graft donor.

The chain employs TRBV28 and TRBJ1-5; D gene unclear. Trimming removed 3 bases at V and 1 base at J, with 10 bases between. CDR1 is MDHEN, CDR2 SYDVKM, per germline. This CDR3 region has 15 residues. This CDR3 reads CASSFWQESNQPQHF. In DNA form, the CDR3 reads TGTGCCAGCAGTTTCTGGCAGGAGAGCAATCAGCCCCAGCATTTT.

This clone was recorded once. The chain combines TRBV7-2 with TRBJ2-7; D tentatively fits TRBD1 or TRBD2 (5 bases each). Germline-derived CDR1 and CDR2 are SGHTA and FQGNSA. V lost 1 base and J lost 0, with 13 bases in between. The CDR3 contains 16 residues. The CDR3 nucleotides read TGTGCCAGCAGCTTAGATGTGGCAGGGAGCTCCTACGAGCAGTACTTC. Translating it yields CASSLDVAGSSYEQYF.

This clone was seen just once. The chain joins TRBV27 to TRBJ1-5; D is perhaps TRBD1 (5 bases). V shed 5 bases and J shed 6 bases, with 17 bases lying between them. Germline V CDR1 and CDR2: MNHEY, SMNVEV (reference sequence). This CDR3 is built from 15 residues. CDR3 DNA: TGTGCCAGCAGTGACCAGGGTAACGAGTTTCAGCCCCAGCATTTT. This sequence encodes CASSDQGNEFQPQHF.

The V and J genes are TRBV5-6 and TRBJ1-5; TRBD1 agrees at 12 bases. This CDR3 has 15 residues. J gave up 7 bases and V 4 bases, and 6 bases lay outside the gene matches. Germline CDR1 and CDR2: SGHDT and YYEEEE. The CDR3 is CASSRRDRGQQPQHF. In DNA form, the CDR3 reads TGTGCCAGCAGCCGGCGGGACAGGGGGCAACAGCCCCAGCATTTT.

This clone was observed once. The V gene is TRBV7-9, the J gene TRBJ2-7; D ambiguous. The ends were cut back, 1 base at V and 6 bases at J, with 10 bases in the middle. CDR3 length: 13 amino acids. The germline gives CDR1 SEHNR, CDR2 FQNEAQ (reference sequence). The chain's CDR3 is CASSLVGSVEQYF. The DNA for the CDR3 is TGTGCCAGCAGCTTAGTAGGGTCGGTCGAGCAGTACTTC.

V usage is TRBV9 and J usage is TRBJ2-5; D might be TRBD2 (5 bases). CDR3 size: 13 residues. CDR1 and CDR2 from the germline V gene are SGDLS and YYNGEE. Trimming removed 4 bases at V and 5 bases at J, with 12 bases between. The CDR3 loop reads CASSSAGVETQYF. In DNA form, the CDR3 reads TGTGCCAGCAGCTCAGCCGGGGTGGAGACCCAGTACTTC.

The chain combines TRBV13 with TRBJ2-2; a weak D match, TRBD1 (6 bases). This CDR3 is 16 amino acids long. Germline V gives CDR1 PRHDT, CDR2 FYEKMQ (reference sequence). The V gene lost 0 bases and the J gene lost 2 bases, with 10 bases spanning the gap. CDR3 amino acids: CASSLGPGDNTGELFF. The DNA for the CDR3 is TGTGCCAGCAGCTTAGGCCCAGGGGACAACACCGGGGAGCTGTTTTTT.

This clone has just one count. The sample has other DNA sequences that encode this CDR3 too. The gene calls are TRBV18 and TRBJ2-7; 8 bases align to TRBD1. The CDR3 runs 17 residues. CDR1 and CDR2 (germline): KGHSH, LQKENI. Germline trimming cut 1 base from V and 2 bases from J; bases unmatched to any gene: 10. The CDR3 reads CASSPRGVQGAPYEQYF. DNA of the CDR3: TGTGCCAGCTCACCACGGGGAGTTCAGGGGGCACCCTACGAGCAGTACTTC.

This clone appeared once. The gene calls are TRBV6-1 and TRBJ1-5; weak D call: TRBD1 (5 bases). The CDR3 runs to 15 residues. Germline V gives CDR1 MNHNS, CDR2 SASEGT. The V and J ends lost 6 bases and 5 bases respectively, with 17 bases between them. For the CDR3, the DNA is TGTGCCAGCAGGCCCGGGACGAGACCCGATCAGCCCCAGCATTTT. This sequence encodes CASRPGTRPDQPQHF.

This clone appeared a single time. The chain is built from TRBV6-5 and TRBJ2-2, with TRBD2 matching 8 bases. The germline V gene has CDR1 MNHEY and CDR2 SVGAGI. With V trimmed by 6 bases and J by 5 bases, 8 bases remained unmatched. This CDR3 is 15 amino acids long. The CDR3 protein is CASSLNSGMTGELFF. The CDR3 nucleotides are TGTGCCAGCAGCCTAAATAGCGGGATGACCGGGGAGCTGTTTTTT.

The chain recombines TRBV27 with TRBJ2-7; TRBD1 matches 8 bases. Germline lookup yields CDR1 MNHEY and CDR2 SMNVEV (reference sequence). V was clipped by 5 bases and J by 3 bases; unmatched bases: 12. This CDR3 region has 16 residues. CDR3 sequence: CASSPRTGRHGYEQYF. The CDR3 region has the DNA TGTGCCAGCAGTCCGCGGACAGGGAGGCATGGCTACGAGCAGTACTTC.

This chain links TRBV6-6 with TRBJ1-2, with D possibly TRBD1 on 5 matching bases. The CDR3 totals 14 residues. Germline V gene lookup returns CDR1 MNHNY and CDR2 SVGAGI (reference sequence). V lost 2 bases, J lost 8 bases, and 15 bases lay in between. CDR3 DNA sequence: TGTGCCAGCAGTTACGCGGGGCTAAATAGGGGCTACACCTTC. This sequence encodes CASSYAGLNRGYTF.

The CDR3 DNA reads TGTGCCAGCAGTGAATTCAGCCCGCCCTACGAGCAGTACTTC. Translating it yields CASSEFSPPYEQYF. This chain links TRBV6-1 with TRBJ2-7; D gene ambiguous. The CDR3 totals 14 residues. Germline assignment: CDR1 MNHNS and CDR2 SASEGT. Between the trimmed V and J ends, which lost 2 bases and 2 bases, there was a span of 10 bases.

This chain links TRBV11-2 with TRBJ2-3; 7 bases align to TRBD2. Germline V gives CDR1 SGHAT, CDR2 FQNNGV. CDR3 length: 16 residues. V lost 4 bases, J lost 7 bases, and 14 bases stayed unmatched. The CDR3 DNA reads as TGTGCCAGCAGCTCCCCCCGGGGGGTGGAGGCATATACGCAGTATTTT. This codes for CASSSPRGVEAYTQYF.